Listed below are T cell receptor beta chains from one sample, sequenced in a study of beta chain features in type 1 diabetes. Sequencing was performed with immunoSEQ multiplex PCR; in TCRdb, only in-frame clones are kept and a portion is missing. The repertoire holds roughly 300,000 clones, with around 8% as singletons. Sequencing used central memory CD4+ T cells from blood. The source is a woman aged 18-30 years in good health. CDR3s include the opening cysteine and the closing phenylalanine or tryptophan. Each record gives: CDR3 length, V gene, J gene, clone size, D gene, CDR3 protein, CDR3 DNA. D genes are given only for firm matches. Size is stated for part of the rows, as once, few or many counts, or as a class when the clone is expanded.

>14|TRBV6-5|TRBJ2-7|few|NA
CASSYSPDSYEQYF
TGTGCCAGCAGTTACTCCCCGGACAGCTACGAGCAGTACTTC
>10|TRBV28|TRBJ2-1|few|NA
CASGAREQFF
TGTGCCAGTGGTGCTCGCGAGCAGTTCTTC
>14|TRBV5-4|TRBJ2-5|few|TRBD1
CASSPTGGEETQYF
TGTGCCAGCAGCCCGACAGGGGGCGAAGAGACCCAGTACTTC
>15|TRBV9|TRBJ2-3|few|TRBD2
CASSGSGIAADTQYF
TGTGCCAGCAGCGGTAGCGGGATAGCGGCAGATACGCAGTATTTT
>14|TRBV28|TRBJ2-3|few|NA
CASSLAGHTDTQYF
TGTGCCAGCAGTTTAGCGGGCCACACAGATACGCAGTATTTT
>15|TRBV10-3|TRBJ1-3|NA|TRBD1
CAISTGQGIGNTIYF
TGTGCCATCAGTACGGGACAGGGGATAGGAAACACCATATATTTT
>14|TRBV19|TRBJ1-5|many|NA
CASSIRVSNQPQHF
TGTGCCAGTAGTATCAGGGTAAGCAATCAGCCCCAGCATTTT
>12|TRBV11-2|TRBJ1-3|few|NA
CASSLGLNTIYF
TGTGCCAGCAGCTTAGGGTTAAACACCATATATTTT
>15|TRBV7-9|TRBJ2-1|few|NA
CASSPAGTRTNEQFF
TGTGCCAGCAGCCCAGCCGGGACCCGGACCAATGAGCAGTTCTTC
>16|TRBV14|TRBJ1-3|NA|NA
CASSQHEFLSGNTIYF
TGTGCCAGCAGCCAACATGAATTCCTCTCTGGAAACACCATATATTTT
>13|TRBV29-1|TRBJ1-5|many|NA
CSFAAGPDQPQHF
TGCAGCTTCGCAGCAGGTCCTGATCAGCCCCAGCATTTT
>11|TRBV20-1|TRBJ2-1|many|NA
CSALLTSEQFF
TGCAGTGCCCTATTAACTTCTGAGCAGTTCTTC
>13|TRBV6-5|TRBJ2-7|NA|TRBD1
CASSGTGGYEQYF
TGTGCCAGCTCCGGGACAGGGGGATACGAGCAGTACTTC
>12|TRBV7-9|TRBJ2-1|NA|NA
CASRRDGNEQFF
TGTGCCAGCAGGAGGGACGGAAATGAGCAGTTCTTC
>14|TRBV15|TRBJ1-5|few|NA
CATSRGGMGQPQHF
TGTGCCACCAGCAGAGGGGGTATGGGTCAGCCCCAGCATTTT
>13|TRBV7-3|TRBJ2-7|NA|NA
CASSLSMVGEQYF
TGTGCCAGCAGCTTAAGCATGGTTGGCGAGCAGTACTTC
>14|TRBV28|TRBJ1-1|many|NA
CASSLGGMNTEAFF
TGTGCCAGCAGTTTGGGGGGCATGAACACTGAAGCTTTCTTT
>13|TRBV11-1|TRBJ2-7|NA|TRBD2
CASSVGLAYEQYF
TGTGCCAGCAGCGTAGGACTAGCCTACGAGCAGTACTTC
>11|TRBV7-2|TRBJ2-1|few|NA
CASSFFNEQFF
TGTGCCAGCAGCTTTTTCAATGAGCAGTTCTTC
>11|TRBV19|TRBJ1-1|NA|NA
CATSRGSEAFF
TGTGCCACTAGCCGCGGAAGCGAAGCTTTCTTT
>16|TRBV19|TRBJ2-7|NA|NA
CASSIRWSEKIYEQYF
TGTGCCAGTAGTATAAGGTGGTCGGAGAAAATTTACGAGCAGTACTTC
>14|TRBV7-8|TRBJ2-7|few|NA
CASSLEKSGYEQYF
TGTGCCAGCAGCTTAGAAAAGTCAGGGTACGAGCAGTACTTC
>15|TRBV11-2|TRBJ1-4|NA|TRBD1
CASSYQGGQNEKLFF
TGTGCCAGCAGTTATCAGGGGGGACAAAATGAAAAACTGTTTTTT
>14|TRBV2|TRBJ2-3|few|NA
CASSFSGSTDTQYF
TGTGCCAGCAGTTTTTCGGGGAGCACAGATACGCAGTATTTT
>14|TRBV4-3|TRBJ2-7|NA|TRBD2
CASSHVSTSDEQYF
TGCGCCAGCAGCCATGTTTCGACTAGCGACGAGCAGTACTTC
>17|TRBV28|TRBJ2-1|NA|TRBD2
CASRKVRGTSGSGEQFF
TGTGCCAGCAGGAAAGTTCGGGGGACTAGCGGGAGTGGTGAGCAGTTCTTC
>13|TRBV28|TRBJ1-1|many|NA
CASSRELNTEAFF
TGTGCCAGCAGCAGGGAATTGAACACTGAAGCTTTCTTT
>11|TRBV29-1|TRBJ1-1|NA|NA
CSVSTGYGAFF
TGCAGCGTTTCCACAGGGTACGGAGCTTTCTTT
>15|TRBV7-2|TRBJ1-2|NA|NA
CASSLDGGSGAGYTF
TGTGCCAGCAGCTTAGACGGTGGGTCAGGGGCCGGCTACACCTTC